The clone carrying this TCR beta chain occurred many times. What it binds is unknown. The CDR3 contains 17 residues. J was trimmed by 2 bases and V by 6 bases; bases with no gene match: 12. The data originate from a study of T cells in Graves' hyperthyroidism and ophthalmopathy. Whole-study findings and limits: Ophthalmopathy and stable hyperthyroidism were separated by a 13 V-J model.

Ophthalmopathy patients all had a Clinical Activity Score of at least 3, a NOSPECS grade of at least 4 and disease under 3 months old. The diagnoses drew upon clinical symptoms, serum thyroxine and TRAb, thyroid ultrasound and orbital computed tomography. What was amplified from RNA transcripts were TCR beta CDR3 regions. HTBI primers were employed in a first-round RT-PCR of the TCR CDR3. TCRdb re-called the multiplex PCR reads through MiXCR, storing one row per CDR3 protein. Altogether some 490,000 distinct CDR3 sequences are present, under 25% being singletons, with the ten largest covering about 49%.

The specimen was blood. This sequence joins TRBV12-3 or TRBV12-4 and TRBJ2-7, with 11 bases identical to TRBD1. The clonotype comes from a woman aged 70-85 years with Graves' ophthalmopathy. The CDR3 bases are TGTGCCAGCAGCCTCCGAGCCGGGACAGGGGGAACCTACGAGCAGTACTTC. Translating gives CASSLRAGTGGTYEQYF.